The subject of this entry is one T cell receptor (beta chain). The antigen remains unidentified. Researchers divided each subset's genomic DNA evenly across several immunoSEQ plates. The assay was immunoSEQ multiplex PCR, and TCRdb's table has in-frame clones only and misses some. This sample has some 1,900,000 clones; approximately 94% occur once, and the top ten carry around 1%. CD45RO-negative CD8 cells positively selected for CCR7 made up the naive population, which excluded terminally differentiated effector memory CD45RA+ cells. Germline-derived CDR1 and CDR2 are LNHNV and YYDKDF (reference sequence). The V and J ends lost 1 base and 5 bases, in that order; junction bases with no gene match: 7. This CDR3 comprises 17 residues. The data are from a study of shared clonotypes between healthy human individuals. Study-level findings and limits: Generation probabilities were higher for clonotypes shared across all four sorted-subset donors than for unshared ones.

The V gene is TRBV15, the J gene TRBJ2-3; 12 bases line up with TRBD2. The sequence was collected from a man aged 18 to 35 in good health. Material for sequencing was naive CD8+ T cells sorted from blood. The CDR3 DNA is TGTGCCACCAGCAGAGTCCCTCCGGGACTAGCGGGAGATACGCAGTATTTT. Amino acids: CATSRVPPGLAGDTQYF.